The clone carrying this T cell receptor beta chain was observed once. Its antigen is undetermined. The J segment lost 8 bases and the V segment lost 1 base, leaving 15 bases of the junction unmatched. CDR3 length equals 19 residues. The germline CDR1 and CDR2 sequences are MGHRA and YSYEKL. Recent acute infections and vaccinations were absent in the healthy HIV-negative adult donors. The data stem from a study of shared clonotypes between healthy human individuals. Notes on the study in general: Blood was the sole source, and tissue repertoires probably differ.

Generated by immunoSEQ multiplex PCR, the TCRdb table keeps only in-frame clones and is missing some. In the table there are around 700,000 clones, about two thirds of which are singletons. The specimen was memory CD4+ T cells sorted from blood. Subset reported: CD45RA-negative fraction. The sequence derives from a woman aged 25 to 39 in good health. V gene TRBV4-1 combines with J gene TRBJ2-1; 12 nucleotides align to TRBD2. The CDR3 DNA sequence: TGCGCCAGCAGCCAAGTTGCGACTAGCGGGAGAGGGGGTACTCATGAGCAGTTCTTC. Translating gives CASSQVATSGRGGTHEQFF.